This T cell receptor (beta chain) comes out of a study of naive and memory T cell subsets (dated by TCRdb to about 2017). Background on the whole study: Sorted naive and memory T cell subsets from peripheral blood were analyzed in the study using a UMI-based, open-source pipeline for TCR alpha and beta sequencing. RNA was DNase-treated and reverse transcribed with TCR constant-region primers, mostly using SuperScript III. The results of the functional CMV T cell responses matched the IgG serology results in every case.

Library method: UMI-ligation and nested PCR. To cover both TRBC1 and TRBC2, the beta constant-region primer consisted of an equimolar mix of two oligonucleotides. Four rounds of PCR were used to amplify ligated cDNA, with nested alpha and beta constant-region primers being used together with the SP2 primer. A single-stranded oligonucleotide containing the SP2 primer and a 12-nucleotide UMI was joined to the 3' end of the cDNA by T4 RNA ligase 1. The ligation reaction was kept at 16 degrees C for about 18-24 hours. To avoid over-amplification, PCR2 was usually performed as a SYBR Green qPCR and halted once a predetermined threshold was reached. All purifications after the first were performed with Agencourt AMPure XP magnetic beads. Libraries were quantified by Qubit and checked on a TapeStation, with a main peak expected near 650 bp. Pooled libraries were sequenced on an Illumina MiSeq with v2 2x251 paired-end kits, typically giving roughly 0.9-2.2 million reads per sample. Each sample was pooled at 3.5 to 5 nM, and about 5-7% PhiX was included to help cluster recognition. The study's processing was this. FASTQ reads processed by Demultiplexor were assigned V and J genes by Decombinator through tag matching that tolerated a single base-pair mismatch. Collapsinator used UMIs to correct both sequencing errors and frequency errors arising from PCR heterogeneity. CDR3Translator translated TCRs and extracted CDR3s from the conserved cysteine to the FGXG phenylalanine, flagging non-productive sequences. Repertoires were subsampled to equal numbers of UMI-defined TCRs before Gini, Shannon entropy and inverse Simpson indices were calculated. Power-law fits to clonotype abundance distributions were performed by maximum likelihood within the linear range. For one naive CD8 sample, the pipeline and MIGEC produced similar UMI counts, unique TCR numbers and clonal distributions. One analysis removed from the naive repertoire any naive TCRs that were also found in any memory subset from the same donor. Repertoires were searched for about 7,300 CMV-associated CDR3 sequences compiled from VDJdb and a published dataset. The raw public data were reprocessed by TCRdb itself: fastp quality trimming at Q25, MiXCR clonotype calling, in-frame beta chains only. When rows share a CDR3 protein, they turn into one entry using the most common DNA and genes. The V and J calls reflect TCRdb's pipeline rather than the authors' work. Here the sample has fewer than 150,000 distinct CDR3 sequences; 15% to 25% occur a single time. Approximately 0.63% of the sample is held by the ten biggest clonotypes.

Per the germline V gene, MDHEN is the CDR1 and SYDVKM is the CDR2. The CDR3 numbers 12 residues from cysteine through phenylalanine. The DNA shown is the 36-base CDR3, in frame from base 1. The junction carries 14 bases between V and J, which are trimmed by 7 bases and 8 bases respectively. Details on this clonotype: What antigen it recognizes has not been identified. No much larger clone exists at a distance of one base, and base qualities are not known.

TCR alpha and beta chain libraries were amplified separately from the second PCR step onward. The CMV status of each donor was determined by measuring IFNgamma production from CD4+ T cells after fresh PBMCs had been stimulated overnight with CMV viral lysate. Using Miltenyi beads, CD4 T cells were first positively selected, and CD8 T cells were then positively selected from the CD4-negative fraction. After staining for CD3, CD4, CD8, CD45RA, CD27 and a live/dead dye, cells were sorted on a BD Aria II into four subsets based on CD45RA and CD27. Blood was obtained from three healthy volunteers, and the blood from each volunteer was fractionated into CD4 and CD8 T cells and subsequently into four differentiation subsets. About 110 ml of peripheral blood was collected from each donor, and PBMC were isolated from the blood using Ficoll-Paque PLUS density-gradient centrifugation. After sorting, cells were lysed in RLT buffer, RNA was extracted using a Qiagen RNeasy kit, and the extracted RNA was stored at -80 degrees C.

The paper as a whole reports these results and caveats: Each clonotype was defined as a single alpha or beta chain sequence rather than as a paired alpha/beta receptor. A few larger clonotypes were present in naive repertoires, especially CD8 naive repertoires, and these clonotypes were possibly memory cells re-expressing CD45RA. After error correction, only a single occurrence was seen for over 95% of naive TCR sequences, so much steeper abundance distributions were produced than in memory subsets. No ground truth was available to validate the repertoire findings for the naive and memory subsets. TCR abundance followed a power law whose exponent differed between naive and memory subsets but was consistent across the three individuals. RNA-based TCR counts may be influenced by expression changes linked to T cell activation and differentiation. Gini index rose and Shannon and inverse Simpson diversity fell from naive through CM, EM and EMRA in both CD4 and CD8 cells.

The sequence is built from TRBV28 and TRBJ1-2; D gene: possibly TRBD1, on 5 matching bases. Sequenced material: naive CD8+ T cells from blood. The cell subset or site label corresponds to: naive T cells, CD45RA high CD27+. The receptor was derived from a human donor in good health. The nucleotide sequence is given as TGTGCCAGCAATTACCGGGACTGGGGCTACACCTTC. Its product reads: CASNYRDWGYTF.